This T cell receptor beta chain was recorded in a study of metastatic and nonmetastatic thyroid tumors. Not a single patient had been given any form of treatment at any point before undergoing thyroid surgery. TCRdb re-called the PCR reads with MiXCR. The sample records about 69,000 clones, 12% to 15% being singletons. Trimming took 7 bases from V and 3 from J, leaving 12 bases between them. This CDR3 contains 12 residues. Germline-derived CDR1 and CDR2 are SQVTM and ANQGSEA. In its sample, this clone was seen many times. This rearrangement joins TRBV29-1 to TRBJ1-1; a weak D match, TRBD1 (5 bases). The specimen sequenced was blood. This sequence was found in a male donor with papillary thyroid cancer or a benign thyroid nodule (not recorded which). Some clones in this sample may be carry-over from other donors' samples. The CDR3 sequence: CSGGWGDTEAFF. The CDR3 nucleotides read TGCAGCGGGGGGTGGGGGGACACTGAAGCTTTCTTT.